The rows below give T cell receptor beta chains drawn from one sample of a study of blood T cells in healthy people across ages. TCRdb analysed the 5' RACE reads with MiXCR anew, one entry per CDR3 protein. The sample holds 1,500,000 or so distinct CDR3 sequences, approximately 59% seen once. Sequenced: blood. The receptor source for this set is a man aged 18 to 29 in good health. Each CDR3 is given with its conserved first and last residue. D genes are given only for firm matches. Clone size appears in some rows only: once, few, many, or a class for an expanded clone.

clone_size d_call j_call v_call cdr3_aa cdr3_nt
. . TRBJ1-5 TRBV4-1 CASSQEAKQPRHF TGCGCCAGCAGCCAAGAGGCAAAACAGCCCCGGCATTTT
. . TRBJ2-7 TRBV13 CASSFGPPSVEQYF TGTGCCAGCAGCTTCGGGCCTCCATCGGTCGAGCAGTACTTC
. . TRBJ2-2 TRBV5-6 CASSLAYGGVGTGELFF TGTGCCAGCAGCTTGGCATACGGGGGCGTTGGCACCGGGGAGCTGTTTTTT
. . TRBJ1-4 TRBV13 CASSLGAGGAEEKLFF TGTGCCAGCAGCTTAGGGGCCGGGGGAGCGGAGGAAAAACTGTTTTTT
. . TRBJ1-4 TRBV12-3/TRBV12-4 CASTMAGAPGEKLFF TGTGCCAGCACCATGGCAGGGGCGCCTGGGGAAAAACTGTTTTTT
. . TRBJ2-5 TRBV12-3/TRBV12-4 CASSAPGGGRMGIETQYF TGTGCCAGCAGTGCCCCGGGAGGGGGCCGTATGGGAATAGAGACCCAGTACTTC
few TRBD2 TRBJ2-3 TRBV20-1 CSARDTSGGTDTQYF TGCAGTGCTAGAGATACTAGCGGGGGCACAGATACGCAGTATTTT
. TRBD1 TRBJ2-2 TRBV9 CASSSPPGTGLQGELFF TGTGCCAGCAGCTCCCCCCCCGGGACAGGTCTTCAGGGGGAGCTGTTTTTT
few TRBD2 TRBJ2-7 TRBV20-1 CSAPGTSGGTYEQYF TGCAGTGCTCCCGGGACTAGCGGGGGAACCTACGAGCAGTACTTC
once TRBD2 TRBJ2-7 TRBV12-3/TRBV12-4 CASSVGTSVSGEQYF TGTGCCAGCAGTGTCGGGACTAGCGTAAGCGGGGAGCAGTACTTC
. TRBD1 TRBJ1-1 TRBV20-1 CSLGGTKGNTEAFF TGCAGCCTAGGGGGCACCAAAGGGAACACTGAAGCTTTCTTT
. . TRBJ2-3 TRBV14 CASSQLKLNRTDTQYF TGTGCCAGCAGCCAACTAAAGCTCAACCGCACAGATACGCAGTATTTT
. . TRBJ2-1 TRBV5-1 CASSLVRQSSYNEQFF TGCGCCAGCAGCTTGGTGCGGCAGAGCTCCTACAATGAGCAGTTCTTC
. . TRBJ2-1 TRBV7-8 CASSSSYGISYNEQFF TGTGCCAGCAGCTCCTCTTACGGGATTTCCTACAATGAGCAGTTCTTC
once TRBD1 TRBJ2-7 TRBV11-1 CASSIGTGGRYEQYF TGTGCCAGCAGCATAGGGACAGGGGGCCGCTACGAGCAGTACTTC
. TRBD1 TRBJ1-3 TRBV12-3/TRBV12-4 CASSQTGGKIDSGNTIYF TGTGCCAGCAGTCAGACAGGGGGGAAGATCGACTCTGGAAACACCATATATTTT
. TRBD1 TRBJ2-3 TRBV6-5 CASSLTRTGNTQYF TGTGCCAGCAGCCTAACCCGGACAGGGAATACGCAGTATTTT
. . TRBJ2-4 TRBV6-6 CASSEVDIQYF TGTGCCAGCTCGGAGGTGGACATTCAGTACTTC
. TRBD1 TRBJ1-2 TRBV3-1 CASSQGTGTFYGYTF TGTGCCAGCAGCCAAGGGACAGGGACGTTTTATGGCTACACCTTC
. . TRBJ1-1 TRBV5-1 CTSSLAQGTGTEAFF TGCACCAGCAGCTTGGCCCAAGGCACCGGGACTGAAGCTTTCTTT
few . TRBJ2-7 TRBV2 CASSEALRGYEQYF TGTGCCAGCAGTGAAGCGCTTCGGGGCTACGAGCAGTACTTC
. . TRBJ1-1 TRBV15 CATSRRQPTEAFF TGTGCCACCAGCCGACGACAGCCTACTGAAGCTTTCTTT
few TRBD2 TRBJ2-5 TRBV27 CASSGILAGHQETQYF TGTGCCAGCAGTGGGATACTAGCGGGGCACCAAGAGACCCAGTACTTC
. . TRBJ2-3 TRBV4-1 CASSQEERARTQYF TGCGCCAGCAGCCAAGAAGAGCGAGCGCGAACGCAGTATTTT
. . TRBJ2-6 TRBV29-1 CSVVTGVSSGANVPTF TGCAGCGTCGTGACAGGCGTGAGCTCTGGGGCCAACGTCCCGACTTTC
few . TRBJ2-3 TRBV4-1 CASSQYPPPQDGTDTQYF TGCGCCAGCAGCCAATATCCACCCCCTCAAGATGGGACAGATACGCAGTATTTT
. TRBD1 TRBJ1-1 TRBV6-1 CASSPRDRRGGEAFF TGTGCCAGCAGCCCCCGGGACAGGCGAGGTGGTGAAGCTTTCTTT
. TRBD2 TRBJ2-7 TRBV4-1 CASSQPGDYPYEQYF TGCGCCAGCAGCCAACCCGGGGACTACCCCTACGAGCAGTACTTC
. . TRBJ1-6 TRBV4-1 CASSQVVRGFYNSPLHF TGCGCCAGCAGCCAAGTCGTCCGGGGATTCTATAATTCACCCCTCCACTTT
. . TRBJ1-1 TRBV6-5 CASSYGRKNTEAFF TGTGCCAGCAGTTACGGACGGAAAAACACTGAAGCTTTCTTT
. TRBD1 TRBJ2-5 TRBV28 CASTSSKGGDQETQYF TGTGCCAGCACCTCCTCGAAAGGGGGCGACCAAGAGACCCAGTACTTC
. . TRBJ2-7 TRBV11-2 CASSILSGGGPYEQYF TGTGCCAGCAGCATACTTAGCGGAGGTGGCCCCTACGAGCAGTACTTC
. TRBD2 TRBJ2-7 TRBV20-1 CSGVGGSGYEQYF TGCAGTGGAGTGGGCGGGAGTGGCTACGAGCAGTACTTC
. TRBD2 TRBJ2-1 TRBV20-1 CSASPGVGSGRMNEQFF TGCAGTGCTAGCCCCGGCGTGGGTAGCGGGAGAATGAATGAGCAGTTCTTC
. . TRBJ1-6 TRBV12-3/TRBV12-4 CASSLSGANSPLHF TGTGCCAGCAGTCTCTCAGGGGCTAATTCACCCCTCCACTTT
. TRBD2 TRBJ2-1 TRBV12-3/TRBV12-4 CASIPVLAGATDEQFF TGTGCCAGCATCCCCGTACTAGCGGGAGCAACCGATGAGCAGTTCTTC
. . TRBJ2-7 TRBV5-1 CASGPRGYEQYF TGCGCCAGCGGCCCACGCGGGTACGAGCAGTACTTC
. . TRBJ2-3 TRBV12-3/TRBV12-4 CASSRGDRLRADTQYF TGTGCCAGCAGCCGGGGGGACAGGTTACGGGCGGATACGCAGTATTTT
. TRBD2 TRBJ2-3 TRBV10-3 CATQRGESTDTQYF TGTGCCACCCAGCGGGGGGAAAGCACAGATACGCAGTATTTT
. . TRBJ2-3 TRBV29-1 CSVSSTDTQYF TGCAGCGTTTCTAGCACAGATACGCAGTATTTT
. TRBD2 TRBJ2-3 TRBV11-2 CASSLVAGGFIAGDNIADTQYF TGTGCCAGCAGCTTAGTAGCGGGCGGCTTTATCGCGGGAGATAACATCGCAGATACGCAGTATTTT
. . TRBJ2-7 TRBV20-1 CSAREEGGVGLISYEQYF TGCAGTGCTAGAGAGGAGGGGGGTGTGGGACTTATCTCCTACGAGCAGTACTTC